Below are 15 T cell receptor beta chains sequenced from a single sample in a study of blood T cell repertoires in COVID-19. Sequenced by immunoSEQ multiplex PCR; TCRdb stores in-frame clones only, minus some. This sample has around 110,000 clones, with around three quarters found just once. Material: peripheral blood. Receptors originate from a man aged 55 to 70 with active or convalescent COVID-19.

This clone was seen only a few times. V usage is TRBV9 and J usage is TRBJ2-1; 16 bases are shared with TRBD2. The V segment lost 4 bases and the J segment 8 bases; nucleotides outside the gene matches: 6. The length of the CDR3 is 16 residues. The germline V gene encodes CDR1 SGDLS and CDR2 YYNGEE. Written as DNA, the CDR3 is TGTGCCAGCAGCTTCGGGACTAGCGGGAGGGCCTATGAGCAGTTCTTC. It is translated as CASSFGTSGRAYEQFF. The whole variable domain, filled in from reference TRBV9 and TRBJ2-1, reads DSGVTQTPKHLITATGQRVTLRCSPRSGDLSVYWYQQSLDQGLQFLIQYYNGEERAKGNILERFSAQQFPDLHSELNLSSLELGDSALYFCASSFGTSGRAYEQFFGPGTRLTVL.

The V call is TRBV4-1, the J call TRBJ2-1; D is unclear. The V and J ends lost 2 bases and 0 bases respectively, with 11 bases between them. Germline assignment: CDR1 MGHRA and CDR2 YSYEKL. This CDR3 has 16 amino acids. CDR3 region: CASSQSQRSSYNEQFF. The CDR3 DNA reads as TGCGCCAGCAGCCAAAGCCAGAGGAGCTCCTACAATGAGCAGTTCTTC.

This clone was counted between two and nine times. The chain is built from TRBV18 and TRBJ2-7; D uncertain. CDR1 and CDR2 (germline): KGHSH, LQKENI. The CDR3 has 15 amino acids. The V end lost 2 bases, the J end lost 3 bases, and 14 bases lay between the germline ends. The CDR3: CASSPMPGTYYEQYF. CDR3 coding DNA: TGTGCCAGCTCACCAATGCCGGGTACTTACTACGAGCAGTACTTC.

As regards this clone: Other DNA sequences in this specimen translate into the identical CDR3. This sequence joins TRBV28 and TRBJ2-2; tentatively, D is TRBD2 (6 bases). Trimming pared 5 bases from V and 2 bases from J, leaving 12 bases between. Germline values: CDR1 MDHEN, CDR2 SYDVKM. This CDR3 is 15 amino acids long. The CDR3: CASSLGLFNTGELFF. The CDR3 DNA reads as TGTGCCAGCAGTCTGGGACTTTTTAACACCGGGGAGCTGTTTTTT.

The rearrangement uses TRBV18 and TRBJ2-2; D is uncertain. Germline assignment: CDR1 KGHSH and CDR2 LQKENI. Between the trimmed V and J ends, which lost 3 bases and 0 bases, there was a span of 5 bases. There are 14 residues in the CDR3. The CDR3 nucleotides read TGTGCCAGCTCACCCCGTTCGAACACCGGGGAGCTGTTTTTT. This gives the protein CASSPRSNTGELFF.

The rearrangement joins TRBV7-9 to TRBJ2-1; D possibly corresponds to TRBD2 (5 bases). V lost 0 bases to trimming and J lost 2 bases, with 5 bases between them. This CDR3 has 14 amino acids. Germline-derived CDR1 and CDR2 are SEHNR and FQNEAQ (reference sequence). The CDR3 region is CASSLAGAYNEQFF. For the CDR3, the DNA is TGTGCCAGCAGCTTAGCGGGAGCCTACAATGAGCAGTTCTTC.

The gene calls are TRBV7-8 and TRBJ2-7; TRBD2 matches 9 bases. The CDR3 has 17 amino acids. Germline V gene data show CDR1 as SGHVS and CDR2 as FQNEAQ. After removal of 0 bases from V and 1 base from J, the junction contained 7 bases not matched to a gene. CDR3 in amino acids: CASSLADAGGPSYEQYF. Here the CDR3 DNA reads TGTGCCAGCAGCTTAGCTGATGCGGGAGGGCCTTCCTACGAGCAGTACTTC.

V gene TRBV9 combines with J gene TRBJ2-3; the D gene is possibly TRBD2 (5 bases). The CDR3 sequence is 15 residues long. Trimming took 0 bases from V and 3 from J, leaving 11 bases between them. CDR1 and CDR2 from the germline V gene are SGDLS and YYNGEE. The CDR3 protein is CASSVGGYPTDTQYF. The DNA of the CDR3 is TGTGCCAGCAGCGTAGGAGGGTATCCGACAGATACGCAGTATTTT. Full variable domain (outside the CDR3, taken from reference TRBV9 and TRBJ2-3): DSGVTQTPKHLITATGQRVTLRCSPRSGDLSVYWYQQSLDQGLQFLIQYYNGEERAKGNILERFSAQQFPDLHSELNLSSLELGDSALYFCASSVGGYPTDTQYFGPGTRLTVL.

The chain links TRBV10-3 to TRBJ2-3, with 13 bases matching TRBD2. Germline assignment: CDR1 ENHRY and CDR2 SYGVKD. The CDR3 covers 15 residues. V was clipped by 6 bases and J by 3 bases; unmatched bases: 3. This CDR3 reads CAIRRTSGRTDTQYF. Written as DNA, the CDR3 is TGTGCCATCAGACGGACTAGCGGGAGAACAGATACGCAGTATTTT.

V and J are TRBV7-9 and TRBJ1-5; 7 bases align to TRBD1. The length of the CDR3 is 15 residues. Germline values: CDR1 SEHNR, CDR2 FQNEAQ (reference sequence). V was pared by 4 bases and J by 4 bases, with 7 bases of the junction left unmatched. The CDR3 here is CASSSLGTENQPQHF. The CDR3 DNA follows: TGTGCCAGCAGCTCCCTCGGGACAGAGAATCAGCCCCAGCATTTT.

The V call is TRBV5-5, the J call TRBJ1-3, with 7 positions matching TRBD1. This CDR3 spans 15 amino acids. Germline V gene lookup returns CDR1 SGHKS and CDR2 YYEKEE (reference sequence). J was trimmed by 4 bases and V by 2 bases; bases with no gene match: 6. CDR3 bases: TGTGCCAGCAGCTTCTTACAGGGGACAGGAAACACCATATATTTT. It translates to CASSFLQGTGNTIYF.

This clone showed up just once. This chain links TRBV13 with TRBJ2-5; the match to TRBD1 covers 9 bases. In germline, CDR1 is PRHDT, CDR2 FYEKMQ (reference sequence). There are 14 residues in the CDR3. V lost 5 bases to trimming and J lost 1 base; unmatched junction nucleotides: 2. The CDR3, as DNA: TGTGCCAGCAGCCCGGGACAGGGCCAAGAGACCCAGTACTTC. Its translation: CASSPGQGQETQYF.

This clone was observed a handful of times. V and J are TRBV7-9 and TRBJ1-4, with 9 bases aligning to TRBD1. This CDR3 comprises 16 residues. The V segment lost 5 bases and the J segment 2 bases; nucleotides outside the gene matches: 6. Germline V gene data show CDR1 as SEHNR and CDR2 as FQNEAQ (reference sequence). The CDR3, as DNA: TGTGCCAGCAGCCCAAACAGGGGGCTGACTAATGAAAAACTGTTTTTT. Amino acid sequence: CASSPNRGLTNEKLFF.

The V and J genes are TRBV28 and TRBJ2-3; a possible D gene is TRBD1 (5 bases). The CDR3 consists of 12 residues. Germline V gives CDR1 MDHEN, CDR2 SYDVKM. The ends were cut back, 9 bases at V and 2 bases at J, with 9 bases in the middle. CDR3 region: CASGAVTDTQYF. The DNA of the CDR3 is TGTGCCAGTGGGGCGGTCACAGATACGCAGTATTTT.

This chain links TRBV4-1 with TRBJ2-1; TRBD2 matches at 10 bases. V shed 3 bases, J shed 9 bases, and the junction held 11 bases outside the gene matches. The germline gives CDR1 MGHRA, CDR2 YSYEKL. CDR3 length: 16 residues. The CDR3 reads CASSHSPSGRKREQFF. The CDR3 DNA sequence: TGCGCCAGCAGCCACTCTCCTAGCGGGAGAAAGCGTGAGCAGTTCTTC.